This entry describes one T cell receptor (beta chain). The antigen is not known. V was pared by 5 bases and J by 2 bases, with 13 bases between. This CDR3 is built from 14 residues. Germline V gives CDR1 SNHLY, CDR2 FYNNEI. The record originates from a study of Ad26.COV2.S vaccination and SARS-CoV-2 variants. Across the whole study: Intramuscular Ad26.COV2.S at 5x10^10 or 1x10^11 viral particles.

General observations from the study: Substantial breadth in spike-specific CD8+ and CD4+ T cell responses was reportedly seen after vaccination.

Clones were read by immunoSEQ multiplex PCR, and TCRdb kept only the in-frame ones, dropping some. The repertoire holds some 410,000 clones, roughly 90% seen once, with around 1.7% in the top ten. The treatment denotes: over 15 received Ad26.COV2.S at low or high dose, single or two shots; 5 received placebo; per-sample allocation not given. Collection of samples fell on day 63 after the first vaccine or placebo injection. The source was peripheral blood, collected in a trial of Ad26.COV2.S vaccine versus placebo. The clonotype originates from a person aged 18-65 years who received the Ad26.COV2.S COVID-19 vaccine or a placebo. J is TRBJ2-7 and V is TRBV2, with TRBD2 as a possible D gene (7 bases). In DNA, the CDR3 is TGTGCCAGCAGTAGTAAGCGGGACACCTACGAGCAGTACTTC. It translates to CASSSKRDTYEQYF.